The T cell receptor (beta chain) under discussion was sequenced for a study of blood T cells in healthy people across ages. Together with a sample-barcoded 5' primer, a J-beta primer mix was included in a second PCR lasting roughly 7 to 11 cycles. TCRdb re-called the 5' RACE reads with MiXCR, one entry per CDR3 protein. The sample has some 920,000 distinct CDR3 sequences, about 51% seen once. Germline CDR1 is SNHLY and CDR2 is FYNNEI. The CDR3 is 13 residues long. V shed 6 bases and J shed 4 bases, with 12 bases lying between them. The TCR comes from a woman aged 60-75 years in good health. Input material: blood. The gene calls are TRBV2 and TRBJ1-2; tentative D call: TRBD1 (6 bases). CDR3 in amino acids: CASSEQGLYGYTF. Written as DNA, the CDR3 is TGTGCCAGCAGCGAACAGGGTCTCTATGGCTACACCTTC.